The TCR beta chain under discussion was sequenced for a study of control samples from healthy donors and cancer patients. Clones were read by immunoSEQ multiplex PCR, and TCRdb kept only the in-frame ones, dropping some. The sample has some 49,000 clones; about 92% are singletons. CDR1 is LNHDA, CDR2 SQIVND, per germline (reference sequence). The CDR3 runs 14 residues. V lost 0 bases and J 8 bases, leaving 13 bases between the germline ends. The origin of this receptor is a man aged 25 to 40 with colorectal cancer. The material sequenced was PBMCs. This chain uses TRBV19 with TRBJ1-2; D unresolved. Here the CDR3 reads CASSIDREARGYTF. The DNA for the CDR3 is TGTGCCAGTAGTATAGATAGGGAGGCGCGGGGCTACACCTTC.